What follows is one T cell receptor (beta chain) and its context. Its cognate antigen has yet to be identified. No qualities accompany the bases; no much larger clone lies one base away. Taken with the paper, the label for time point translates to: cells obtained before transplantation from donor or recipient. CD3+CD4+ and CD3+CD8+ populations were FACS-sorted from unstimulated pre-transplant donor and recipient cells taken from spleen or lymph nodes. The CDR3 holds 13 amino acids from the cysteine to the phenylalanine. The CDR3 DNA has 39 bases and is translated from base 1. A distance of 6 bases separates the germline ends of V and J, which lose 2 bases and 2 bases respectively. CDR1 and CDR2 are drawn from the germline V gene: KGHSH, LQKENI. This sample was included in a study of graft-versus-host responses after intestinal transplantation (dated by TCRdb to about 2021). Broadly, across the study: The transplants that recipients received were multivisceral, liver-intestinal, or isolated intestinal. Alloreactive clones were identified by sequencing pre-transplant mixed lymphocyte reaction products and comparing these products with unstimulated pre-transplant donor and recipient T cells. Bulk TCR-beta CDR3 sequencing was used to track graft-versus-host and host-versus-graft alloreactive T cell clones in the graft, circulation and bone marrow after intestinal transplantation. Anti-thymocyte globulin induction was given to all recipients, followed by maintenance tacrolimus and steroids for 3 to 4 years. Donor T cell macrochimerism was defined as a peak of at least 4% donor T cells among recipient peripheral blood mononuclear cells. Samples from a few later patients were sequenced in-house on an Illumina MiSeq with MiXCR processing rather than by the commercial service. The cohort enrolled approximately 24 intestinal transplant recipients including one retransplant, and a few patients lacking pretransplant specimens were excluded.

Study-level results and caveats: GvH clones were detected in recipient bone marrow, and some of these GvH clones were observed earlier in ileal mucosa or blood, consistent with an intestinal mucosal origin. Conclusions were limited by the relatively low number and heterogeneity of intestinal transplant patients. High GvH to HvG T cell clonal ratios were observed in the allografts of patients with donor T cell macrochimerism. Early after transplant, declines in HvG clones were associated with peak levels of circulating GvH clones.

The library was produced with the immunoSEQ multiplex PCR assay. For most patients, genomic DNA was isolated with the Qiagen DNeasy Blood and Tissue Kit and sent frozen to Adaptive Biotechnologies for TCR sequencing. High-throughput TCR-beta CDR3 sequencing of genomic DNA from most patients was performed by Adaptive Biotechnologies. Processing in the source paper ran as follows. Adaptive's ImmunoSEQ software supplied the TCR sequencing data for 15 to 20 patients, while MiXCR and VDJtools were used to process a few other patients. To correct CD4 versus CD8 sorting errors, any sequence found in both subsets at a frequency ratio below 5:1 was removed. CDR3 nucleotide sequences shared by donor and recipient were removed because the origin of these sequences could not be assigned. To be classed as alloreactive, a clone needed at least 2-fold expansion over unstimulated cells and a minimum CFSE-low frequency of 0.002% (template counts) or 0.001% (read counts). Clones were considered mappable if detected in sequenced pre-transplant spleen, lymph node, or MLR CFSE-low populations of the donor or recipient. Cumulative frequency of alloreactive clones was calculated as a percentage of all sequences weighted by copy number. As stored in TCRdb, this immuneACCESS dataset retains in-frame rearrangements with V and J assigned. A fraction of the clones does not appear; measured against another copy, unresolved V genes explain less than half of the discrepancy, and the remainder lacks a known reason. D and trimming come from the DNA, and the V and J calls and clone size come from that table. Recorded for this sample are tens of thousands of clones; less than 85% of them occurred a single time. The top ten constitute 0.46% of the sample.

The chain links TRBV18 with TRBJ1-2; the D segment cannot be called with confidence. This sequence was found in a human donor who was the organ donor for an intestinal transplant. Material: unstimulated CD4+ T cells sorted from spleen or lymph node cells, obtained before transplant. CDR3 loop: CASSPGQNYGYTF. The DNA reads TGTGCCAGCTCACCAGGGCAGAACTATGGCTACACCTTC. Full variable domain (CDR3 extended with the reference TRBV18 and TRBJ1-2 proteins): NAGVMQNPRHLVRRRGQEARLRCSPMKGHSHVYWYRQLPEEGLKFMVYLQKENIIDESGMPKERFSAEFPKEGPSILRIQQVVRGDSAAYFCASSPGQNYGYTFGSGTRLTVV.